The TCR beta chain under discussion was sequenced for a study of OX40 agonist ivuxolimab in advanced cancers. Study information: Those treated in dose escalation had hepatocellular carcinoma, melanoma, renal cell cancer or head and neck cancer. General study points: The authors did not determine the antigen specificity of the expanded peripheral T cells.

At baseline, cycle 4 day 1, and cycle 7 day 1, blood was sampled. The germline V gene encodes CDR1 LGHNA and CDR2 YSLEER. CDR3 length: 16 amino acids. Trimming removed 3 bases from V and 1 base from J, with 13 bases in between. Turning to this clone: Its antigen is unidentified.

Sequencing used immunoSEQ multiplex PCR; TCRdb keeps in-frame clones, though not all of them. This table holds about 81,000 clones, about 80% found once. The sequence derives from an adult with an advanced solid tumor such as melanoma, head and neck, liver or kidney cancer. J is TRBJ2-1 and V is TRBV4-3; possibly TRBD1 for D (5 bases). This material consisted of CD4+ or CD8+ T cells sorted from blood, taken in a trial of the OX40 agonist ivuxolimab. CDR3 DNA sequence: TGCGCCAGCAGCCACCCCTTAAGGGGATCCTACAATGAGCAGTTCTTC. It encodes CASSHPLRGSYNEQFF.